Described below is a single TCR beta chain sequence and its context. Antigen: not known. PCR involved 60 Vbeta and 13 Jbeta primers. Assay used: immunoSEQ multiplex PCR; TCRdb lists only in-frame clones, some missing. The table lists roughly 150,000 clones, roughly 80% of them singletons. Trimming took 6 bases from V and 5 from J, leaving 17 bases between them. Germline V gene data show CDR1 as KGHSH and CDR2 as LQKENI. The CDR3 sequence is 15 residues long. These data come from a study of cytomegalovirus exposure and HLA in healthy donors. Study results and limitations: The dataset shows that most TCR sequences were rare, while some public TCRs occurred in many donors. Later analysis identified a missense DCLRE1C variant that was linked to TCR beta V- and J-gene trimming.

V and J are TRBV18 and TRBJ1-5; D is unresolved. The receptor's source is a man between 18 and 35 years old in good health and CMV-seropositive. The specimen sequenced was PBMCs. The CDR3 spells CASSKRENSYQPQHF. DNA for the CDR3: TGTGCCAGCTCCAAACGGGAAAATTCTTATCAGCCCCAGCATTTT. Full variable domain (missing parts from reference TRBV18 and TRBJ1-5): NAGVMQNPRHLVRRRGQEARLRCSPMKGHSHVYWYRQLPEEGLKFMVYLQKENIIDESGMPKERFSAEFPKEGPSILRIQQVVRGDSAAYFCASSKRENSYQPQHFGDGTRLSIL.